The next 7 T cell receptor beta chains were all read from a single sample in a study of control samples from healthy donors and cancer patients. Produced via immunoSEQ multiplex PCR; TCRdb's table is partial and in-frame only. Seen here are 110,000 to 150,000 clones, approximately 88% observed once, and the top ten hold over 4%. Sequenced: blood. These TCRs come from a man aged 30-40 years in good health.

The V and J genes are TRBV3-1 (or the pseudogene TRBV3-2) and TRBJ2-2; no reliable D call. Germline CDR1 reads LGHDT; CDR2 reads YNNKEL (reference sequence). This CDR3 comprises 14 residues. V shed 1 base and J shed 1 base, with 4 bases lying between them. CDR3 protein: CASSQVGNTGELFF. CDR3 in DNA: TGTGCCAGCAGCCAAGTAGGGAACACCGGGGAGCTGTTTTTT.

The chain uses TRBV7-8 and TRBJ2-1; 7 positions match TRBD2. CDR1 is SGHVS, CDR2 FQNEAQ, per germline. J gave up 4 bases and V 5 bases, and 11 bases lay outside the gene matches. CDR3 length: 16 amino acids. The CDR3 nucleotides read TGTGCCAGCAGCCTCCGGGGCGGGGGATTTTACAATGAGCAGTTCTTC. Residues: CASSLRGGGFYNEQFF.

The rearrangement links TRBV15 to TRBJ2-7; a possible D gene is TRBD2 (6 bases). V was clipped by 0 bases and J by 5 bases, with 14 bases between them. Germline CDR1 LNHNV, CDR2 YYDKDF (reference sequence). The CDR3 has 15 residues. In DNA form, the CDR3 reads TGTGCCACCAGCAGAGATTCTGGGGGACTCGACGAGCAGTACTTC. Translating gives CATSRDSGGLDEQYF. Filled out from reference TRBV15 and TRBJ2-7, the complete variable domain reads DAMVIQNPRYQVTQFGKPVTLSCSQTLNHNVMYWYQQKSSQAPKLLFHYYDKDFNNEADTPDNFQSRRPNTSFCFLDIRSPGLGDTAMYLCATSRDSGGLDEQYFGPGTRLTVT.

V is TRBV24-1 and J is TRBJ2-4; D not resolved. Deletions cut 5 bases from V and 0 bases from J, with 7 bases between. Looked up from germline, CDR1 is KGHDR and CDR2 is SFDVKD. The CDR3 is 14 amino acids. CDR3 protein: CATSGFLAKNIQYF. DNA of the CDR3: TGTGCCACCAGTGGATTCCTAGCCAAAAACATTCAGTACTTC.

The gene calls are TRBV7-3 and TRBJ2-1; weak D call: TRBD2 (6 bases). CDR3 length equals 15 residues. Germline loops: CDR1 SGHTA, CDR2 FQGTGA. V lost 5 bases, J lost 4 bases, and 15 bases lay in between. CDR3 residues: CASSPTLARYNEQFF. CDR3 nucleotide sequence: TGTGCCAGCAGCCCCACCCTAGCGCGATACAATGAGCAGTTCTTC.

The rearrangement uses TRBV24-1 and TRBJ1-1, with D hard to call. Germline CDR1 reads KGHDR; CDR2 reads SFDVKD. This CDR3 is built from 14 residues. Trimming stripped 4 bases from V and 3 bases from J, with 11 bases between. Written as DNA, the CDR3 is TGTGCCACCAGTGACACCGGGTCCCACACTGAAGCTTTCTTT. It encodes CATSDTGSHTEAFF.

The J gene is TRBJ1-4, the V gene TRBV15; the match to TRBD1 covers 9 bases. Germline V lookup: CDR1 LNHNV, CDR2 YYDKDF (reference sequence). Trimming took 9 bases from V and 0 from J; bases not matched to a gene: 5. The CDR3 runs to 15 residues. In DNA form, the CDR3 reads TGTGCCACGACAGGGGGGGATGCAACTAATGAAAAACTGTTTTTT. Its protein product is CATTGGDATNEKLFF.